These T cell receptor beta chains were read from a single sample in a study of blood T cell repertoires in COVID-19. Using immunoSEQ multiplex PCR, the repertoire was profiled, and TCRdb retains in-frame clones only, with some absent. The top ten hold less than 3% of the sample, which has approximately 49,000 clones, approximately 85% seen once. The sample consisted of peripheral blood. The receptors stem from a woman aged 55 to 70 with acute or convalescent COVID-19. CDR3s include the opening cysteine and the closing phenylalanine or tryptophan. Each record gives: D gene, J gene, clone size, V gene, CDR3 DNA, CDR3 protein. A D gene is named only where the DNA matches it firmly. Some rows mark clone size as missing; the rest say once, few, many or name a class of expanded clone.

>.|TRBJ2-3|.|TRBV12-3/TRBV12-4
TGTGCCAGCAGCCCCCCGGGGACAGATACGCAGTATTTT
CASSPPGTDTQYF
>.|TRBJ2-1|.|TRBV18
TGTGCCAGCTCACTTACTGACAGTAATAATGAGCAGTTCTTC
CASSLTDSNNEQFF
>TRBD1|TRBJ1-1|.|TRBV2
TGTGCCAGCAGAAGAGGACAGGGGTCCACTGAAGCTTTCTTT
CASRRGQGSTEAFF
>.|TRBJ2-2|.|TRBV7-8
TGTGCCAGCTCGGACAGAAACACCGGGGAGCTGTTTTTT
CASSDRNTGELFF
>.|TRBJ1-3|.|TRBV27
TGTGCCAGCAGTTTAGGAGGGGCTGGAAACACCATATATTTT
CASSLGGAGNTIYF
>TRBD1|TRBJ1-2|.|TRBV7-6
TGTGCCAGCAGCTTATTGGGGCAGGGGGGCCTAAAGGGCTACACCTTC
CASSLLGQGGLKGYTF
>TRBD1|TRBJ1-6|.|TRBV19
TGTGCCAGTAGGACAGGGGGCAATTCACCCCTCCACTTT
CASRTGGNSPLHF
>TRBD2|TRBJ2-1|.|TRBV9
TGTGCCAGCAGCGCGACCCCTGGCGGGAGGCCCTACAATGAGCAGTTCTTC
CASSATPGGRPYNEQFF
>TRBD1|TRBJ2-5|.|TRBV15
TGTGCCACCAGCAGAGCGGGACAGCCCCAAGAGACCCAGTACTTC
CATSRAGQPQETQYF
>.|TRBJ2-3|.|TRBV11-3
TGTGCCAGCAGCAAGGAGGGTAGCACAGATACGCAGTATTTT
CASSKEGSTDTQYF
>.|TRBJ2-2|few|TRBV7-8
TGTGCCAGCAGATCGACAGTGAATCAGAACACCGGGGAGCTGTTTTTT
CASRSTVNQNTGELFF
>.|TRBJ2-1|.|TRBV6-1
TGTGCCAGCAGTGAAGATGGGGCGGACTACAATGAGCAGTTCTTC
CASSEDGADYNEQFF
>.|TRBJ1-2|few|TRBV5-4
TGTGCCAGCAGCCGGCAGGGCTATGGCTACACCTTC
CASSRQGYGYTF
>.|TRBJ2-7|.|TRBV2
TGTGCCAGCAGAGAAGGACATGATAGCTCCTACGAGCAGTACTTC
CASREGHDSSYEQYF
>.|TRBJ2-7|.|TRBV4-1
TGCGCCAGCAGCCATCCCCTAGCGAGAGAGCAGTACTTC
CASSHPLAREQYF
>TRBD1|TRBJ1-2|.|TRBV7-9
TGTGCCAGCAGCTTACAGGGGGCGGACGGCTACACCTTC
CASSLQGADGYTF
>TRBD1|TRBJ1-1|.|TRBV28
TGTGCCAGCCGACAGGGGGTGAACACTGAAGCTTTCTTT
CASRQGVNTEAFF
>TRBD1|TRBJ2-7|.|TRBV13
TGTGCCAGCAGCTTAGGCCGGGACAGAGCCCCTAATCGACCTCACGAGCAGTACTTC
CASSLGRDRAPNRPHEQYF
>TRBD2|TRBJ2-2|.|TRBV5-8
TGTGCCAGCAGCTGGACTAGCGGGCTGAACACCGGGGAGCTGTTTTTT
CASSWTSGLNTGELFF
>.|TRBJ1-2|.|TRBV27
TGTGCCAGCAGTTTCACACGGGGAGGGGAGTATGGCTACACCTTC
CASSFTRGGEYGYTF
>.|TRBJ1-5|.|TRBV2
TGTGCCAGCAGCAAACAGAGATATAGCAATCAGCCCCAGCATTTT
CASSKQRYSNQPQHF
>TRBD1|TRBJ1-1|.|TRBV5-6
TGTGCCAGCAGCCCCGGGACAGACCCTGAAGCTTTCTTT
CASSPGTDPEAFF
>TRBD1|TRBJ1-1|few|TRBV7-2
TGTGCCAGCAGCCCTTGGGGGACAGACAACACTGAAGCTTTCTTT
CASSPWGTDNTEAFF
>.|TRBJ1-6|few|TRBV18
TGTGCCAGCTCGCTTACCAGGGGAGATTCACCCCTCCACTTT
CASSLTRGDSPLHF
>.|TRBJ1-2|few|TRBV2
TGTGCCAGCAGCCCTAGCCCAGGGGCTGGCTACACCTTC
CASSPSPGAGYTF
>TRBD2|TRBJ2-2|once|TRBV7-8
TGTGCCAGCAGCACCCATAGCGGGGGGGCTAACGGGGAGCTGTTTTTT
CASSTHSGGANGELFF
>TRBD2|TRBJ2-1|.|TRBV15
TGTGCCACCAGCAGAGATCCGATAGCGGGAGTCCCCTACAATGAGCAGTTCTTC
CATSRDPIAGVPYNEQFF
>TRBD1|TRBJ1-1|.|TRBV6-6
TGTGCCAGCAGAGATAGAAGGGGGCGGACTGAAGCTTTCTTT
CASRDRRGRTEAFF
>TRBD1|TRBJ1-1|.|TRBV6-5
TGTGCCAGCAGGCCAGACAGGGGGCGGAACACTGAAGCTTTCTTT
CASRPDRGRNTEAFF
>.|TRBJ1-4|.|TRBV5-4
TGTGCCAGCAGCTTGTCCTTCAGCGCGAATGAAAAACTGTTTTTT
CASSLSFSANEKLFF
>TRBD1|TRBJ1-1|.|TRBV30
TGTGCCTGGAGCAGGGACAGGGGCACTGAAGCTTTCTTT
CAWSRDRGTEAFF
>.|TRBJ2-7|.|TRBV2
TGTGCCAGCAGCGCCGGGACTGGCTACGAGCAGTACTTC
CASSAGTGYEQYF
>TRBD1|TRBJ1-1|.|TRBV12-3/TRBV12-4
TGTGCCAGCCAGGGGGTTATGGACACTGAAGCTTTCTTT
CASQGVMDTEAFF
>.|TRBJ1-6|few|TRBV11-1
TGTGCCAGCAGCCCCGGGGGGGCCCTCACCCTCCACTTT
CASSPGGALTLHF
>TRBD2|TRBJ2-7|few|TRBV4-1
TGCGCCAGCAGCCAAATGCTAGCGGTCGGGGAGCAGTACTTC
CASSQMLAVGEQYF
>.|TRBJ1-5|once|TRBV28
TGTGCCAGCACCCAAGCGGGGCAGCCCCAGCATTTT
CASTQAGQPQHF
>TRBD1|TRBJ2-2|.|TRBV19
TGTGCCAGCGGACAGGGGCCAAACACCGGGGAGCTGTTTTTT
CASGQGPNTGELFF
>.|TRBJ2-5|.|TRBV9
TGTGCCAGCAGCTCACATAGGGGGTTCCAAGAGACCCAGTACTTC
CASSSHRGFQETQYF
>TRBD2|TRBJ2-2|.|TRBV27
TGTGCCAGCAAACCAGGACTAGCGGGGGTCGGTCGCACCGGGGAGCTGTTTTTT
CASKPGLAGVGRTGELFF